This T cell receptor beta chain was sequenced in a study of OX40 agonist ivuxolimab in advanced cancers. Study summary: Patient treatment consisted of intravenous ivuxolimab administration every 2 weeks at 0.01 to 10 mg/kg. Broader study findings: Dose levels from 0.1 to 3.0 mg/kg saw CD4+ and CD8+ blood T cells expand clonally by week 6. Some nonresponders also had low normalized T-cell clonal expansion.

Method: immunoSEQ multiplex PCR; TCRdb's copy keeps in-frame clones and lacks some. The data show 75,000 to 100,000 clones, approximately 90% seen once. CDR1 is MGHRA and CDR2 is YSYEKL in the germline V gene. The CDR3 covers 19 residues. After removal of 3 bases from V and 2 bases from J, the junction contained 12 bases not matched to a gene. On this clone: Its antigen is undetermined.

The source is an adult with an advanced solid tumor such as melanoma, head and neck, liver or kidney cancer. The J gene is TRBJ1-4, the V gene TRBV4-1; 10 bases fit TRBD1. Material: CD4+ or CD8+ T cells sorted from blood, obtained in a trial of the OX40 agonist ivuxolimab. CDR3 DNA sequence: TGCGCCAGCAGCCAGGGAGCCTGGACAGGGGGAAGGACTAATGAAAAACTGTTTTTT. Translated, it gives CASSQGAWTGGRTNEKLFF.